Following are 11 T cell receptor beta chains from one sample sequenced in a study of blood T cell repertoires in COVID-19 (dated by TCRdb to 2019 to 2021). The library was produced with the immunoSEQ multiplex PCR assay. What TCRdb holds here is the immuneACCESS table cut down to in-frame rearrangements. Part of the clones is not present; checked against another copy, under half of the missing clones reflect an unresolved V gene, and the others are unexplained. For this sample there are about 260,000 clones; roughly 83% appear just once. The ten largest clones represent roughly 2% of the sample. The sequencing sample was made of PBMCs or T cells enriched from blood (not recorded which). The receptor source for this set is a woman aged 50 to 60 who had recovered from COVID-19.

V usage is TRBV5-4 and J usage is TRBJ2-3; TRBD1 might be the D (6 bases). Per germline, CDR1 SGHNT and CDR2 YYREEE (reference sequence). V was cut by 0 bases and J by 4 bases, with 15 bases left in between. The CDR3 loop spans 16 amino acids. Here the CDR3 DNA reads TGTGCCAGCAGCTTGGCCGGGGTAGGGGGAGCAGATACGCAGTATTTT. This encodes CASSLAGVGGADTQYF.

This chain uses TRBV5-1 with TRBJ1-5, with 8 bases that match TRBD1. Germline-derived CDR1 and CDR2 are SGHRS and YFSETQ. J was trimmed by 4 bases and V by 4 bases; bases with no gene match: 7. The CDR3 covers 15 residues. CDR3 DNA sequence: TGCGCCAGCAGCCCGGGACAGGCGTCGAATCAGCCCCAGCATTTT. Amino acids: CASSPGQASNQPQHF. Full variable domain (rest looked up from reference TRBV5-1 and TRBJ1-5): KAGVTQTPRYLIKTRGQQVTLSCSPISGHRSVSWYQQTPGQGLQFLFEYFSETQRNKGNFPGRFSGRQFSNSRSEMNVSTLELGDSALYLCASSPGQASNQPQHFGDGTRLSIL.

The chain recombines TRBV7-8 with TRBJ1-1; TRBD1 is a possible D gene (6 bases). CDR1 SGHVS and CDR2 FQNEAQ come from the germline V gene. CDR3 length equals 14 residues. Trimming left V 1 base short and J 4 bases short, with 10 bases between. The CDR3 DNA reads TGTGCCAGCAGCTTAGACAGGGAACGCACTGAAGCTTTCTTT. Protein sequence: CASSLDRERTEAFF.

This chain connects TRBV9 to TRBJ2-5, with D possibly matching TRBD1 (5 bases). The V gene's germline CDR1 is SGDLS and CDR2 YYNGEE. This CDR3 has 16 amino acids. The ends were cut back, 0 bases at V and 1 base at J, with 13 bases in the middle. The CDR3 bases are TGTGCCAGCAGCGTAGCGGTGGGGCAGACCCAAGAGACCCAGTACTTC. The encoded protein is CASSVAVGQTQETQYF.

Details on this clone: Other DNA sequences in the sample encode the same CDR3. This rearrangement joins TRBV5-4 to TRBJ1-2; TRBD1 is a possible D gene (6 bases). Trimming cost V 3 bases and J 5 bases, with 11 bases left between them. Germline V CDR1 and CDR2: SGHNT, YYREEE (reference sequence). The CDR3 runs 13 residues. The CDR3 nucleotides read TGTGCCAGCAGCTCCCAGGGGACGTATGGCTACACCTTC. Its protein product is CASSSQGTYGYTF.

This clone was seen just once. CDR3: CASSGGTGNNSPLHF. The CDR3 DNA reads TGCGCCAGCAGCGGAGGGACAGGGAATAATTCACCCCTCCACTTT. This chain links TRBV5-1 with TRBJ1-6; 9 bases agree with TRBD1. The CDR3 is 15 residues long. The V gene's germline CDR1 is SGHRS and CDR2 YFSETQ. V shed 4 bases, J shed 5 bases, and the junction held 4 bases outside the gene matches.

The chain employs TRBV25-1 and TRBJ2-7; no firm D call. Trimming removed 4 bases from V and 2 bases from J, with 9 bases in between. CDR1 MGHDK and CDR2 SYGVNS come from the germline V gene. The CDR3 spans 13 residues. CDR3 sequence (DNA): TGTGCCAGCAGTGGAAGGAGCACCTACGAGCAGTACTTC. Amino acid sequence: CASSGRSTYEQYF.

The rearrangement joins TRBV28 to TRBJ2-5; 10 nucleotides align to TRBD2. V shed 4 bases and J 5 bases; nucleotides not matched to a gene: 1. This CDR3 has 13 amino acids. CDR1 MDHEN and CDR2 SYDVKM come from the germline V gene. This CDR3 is CASSSTSGETQYF. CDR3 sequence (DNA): TGTGCCAGCAGTTCGACTAGCGGGGAGACCCAGTACTTC.

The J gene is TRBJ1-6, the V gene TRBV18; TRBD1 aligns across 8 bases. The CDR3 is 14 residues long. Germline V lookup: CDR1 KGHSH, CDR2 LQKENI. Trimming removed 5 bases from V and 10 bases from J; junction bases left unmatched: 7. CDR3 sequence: CASSATGAGSPLHF. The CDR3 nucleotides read TGTGCCAGCTCAGCGACAGGGGCAGGCTCACCCCTCCACTTT.

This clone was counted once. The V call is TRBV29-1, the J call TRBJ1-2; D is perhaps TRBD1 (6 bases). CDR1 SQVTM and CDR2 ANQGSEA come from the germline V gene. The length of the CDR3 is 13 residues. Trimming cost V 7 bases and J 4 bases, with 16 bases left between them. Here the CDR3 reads CSALGSRGYGYTF. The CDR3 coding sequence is TGCAGCGCCCTGGGGTCCAGGGGCTATGGCTACACCTTC.

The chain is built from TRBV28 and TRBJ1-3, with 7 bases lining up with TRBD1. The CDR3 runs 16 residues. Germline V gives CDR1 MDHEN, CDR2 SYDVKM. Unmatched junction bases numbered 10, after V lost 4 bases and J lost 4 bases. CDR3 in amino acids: CASSSPREGAGNTIYF. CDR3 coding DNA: TGTGCCAGCAGTTCCCCTCGGGAGGGGGCCGGAAACACCATATATTTT. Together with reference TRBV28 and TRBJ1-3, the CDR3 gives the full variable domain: DVKVTQSSRYLVKRTGEKVFLECVQDMDHENMFWYRQDPGLGLRLIYFSYDVKMKEKGDIPEGYSVSREKKERFSLILESASTNQTSMYLCASSSPREGAGNTIYFGEGSWLTVV.